This TCR beta chain was sequenced for a study of human CD8 memory T cell subsets (dated by TCRdb to about 2020). Study-wide context: To assess how stem-like (TSTEM), progenitor exhausted-like (TPEX) and effector memory CD8+ T cell subsets are clonally related, the TCRbeta repertoires of these three subsets were compared. TCRbeta repertoires were obtained from TSTEM, TPEX and effector memory subsets contributed by each of over 5 donors. Results the study describes overall, beyond this receptor: Based on Chao1 estimates, TSTEM subsets appeared to have greater repertoire diversity than TPEX subsets, which could potentially reflect a broader range of specificities. The stem-like TSTEM and TPEX subsets each shared clonotypes with effector memory cells, but the TSTEM and TPEX repertoires had minimal overlap with each other, suggesting distinct antigen spectra. Normalized Shannon-Wiener diversity was similarly high in TSTEM and TPEX subsets, while effector memory subsets were less diverse by comparison. Sequencing was limited to TCRbeta chains, and the repertoire comparisons were based on a handful of donors analyzed with paired t-tests and Bonferroni correction.

CCR7+ PD-1- TIGIT- cells were defined as stem-like memory CD8+ T cells (TSTEM). Density gradient separation was used to isolate peripheral blood mononuclear cells from buffy coats of healthy donors. Negative magnetic separation using EasySep or MojoSort CD8+ T cell isolation kits was how the study enriched total CD8+ T cells. An RNeasy Mini Kit was used to extract total RNA from duplicate vials of around 140,000 sorted CD8+ T cells per subset. PBMCs were used either fresh or after being cryopreserved in fetal bovine serum containing approximately 9.8% DMSO. CD8+ T cell subsets were sorted to purity by fluorescence-activated cell sorting on a FACSAria III. This clonotype is medium-sized (0.01 to 0.1%) as judged by frequency; no count is noted. It has no known antigen specificity. The instrument given in TCRdb is NextSeq 550. A Human TCR Profiling Kit was used to prepare UMI-labeled 5' RACE TCRbeta libraries. Every TCRbeta library was prepared in parallel with an identical number of PCR cycles. Regarding the original processing steps: The number of functional CDR3beta clonotypes in each TCRbeta library ranged from roughly 3,000 to 20,000. MIGEC 1.2.9 handled UMI extraction and consensus assembly, with a minimum of three reads required per UMI. MiXCR 3.0.3 was used to extract in-frame CDR3beta repertoires. Each sample was downsampled to 42,000 randomly selected UMIs before diversity metrics were computed in VDJtools 1.2.1. For the top 3,000 clones of each sample pair, the repertoire overlap metrics D, R and F2 were calculated in VDJtools. TCRdb reprocessed the raw reads; every CDR3 protein sequence is a single record, and DNA is not supplied. Clone size and V and J calls follow TCRdb, not the original study. Per the sample table, the count is roughly 7,000 distinct CDR3 sequences. In total, the top ten clones hold approximately 20% of the sample.

The CDR3 has 13 amino acids, counting the end cysteine and phenylalanine. No DNA was logged. This chain joins TRBV12-3 or TRBV12-4 to TRBJ2-1; TCRdb calls TRBD2, which cannot be checked without DNA. The receptor's source is a human donor in good health. Sequencing was done on a sample of CD8+ stem-like memory T cells (TSCM and TCM) sorted from PBMCs. The label giving this sample's cell subset or site can be read as: stem-like memory CD8 T cells (TSTEM), CCR7+ PD-1- TIGIT-. Here the CDR3 is given as CASSWSAGGEQFF.